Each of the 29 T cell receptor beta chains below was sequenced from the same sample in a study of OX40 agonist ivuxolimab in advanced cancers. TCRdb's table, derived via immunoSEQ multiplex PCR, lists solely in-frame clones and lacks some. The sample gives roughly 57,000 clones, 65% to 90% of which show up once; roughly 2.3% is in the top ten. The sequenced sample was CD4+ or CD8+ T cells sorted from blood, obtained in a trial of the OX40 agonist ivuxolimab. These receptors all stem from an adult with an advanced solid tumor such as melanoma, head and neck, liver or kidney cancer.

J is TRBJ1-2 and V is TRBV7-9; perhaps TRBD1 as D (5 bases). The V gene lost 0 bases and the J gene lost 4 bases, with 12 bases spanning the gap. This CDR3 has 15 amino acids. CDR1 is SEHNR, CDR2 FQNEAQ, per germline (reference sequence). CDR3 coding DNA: TGTGCCAGCAGCTTAGCGGGCAGGGTAGCCTATGGCTACACCTTC. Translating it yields CASSLAGRVAYGYTF.

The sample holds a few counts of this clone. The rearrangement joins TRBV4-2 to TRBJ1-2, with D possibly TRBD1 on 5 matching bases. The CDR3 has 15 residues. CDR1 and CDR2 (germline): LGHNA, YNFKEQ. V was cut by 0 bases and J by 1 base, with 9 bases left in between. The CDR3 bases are TGTGCCAGCAGCCAAGAATCGGGGGTTAACTATGGCTACACCTTC. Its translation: CASSQESGVNYGYTF.

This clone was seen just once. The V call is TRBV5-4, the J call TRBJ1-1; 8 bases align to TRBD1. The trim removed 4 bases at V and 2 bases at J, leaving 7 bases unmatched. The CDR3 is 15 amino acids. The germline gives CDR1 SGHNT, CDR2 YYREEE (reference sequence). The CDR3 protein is CASSPRQGINTEAFF. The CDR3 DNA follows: TGTGCCAGCAGCCCCAGACAGGGGATTAACACTGAAGCTTTCTTT.

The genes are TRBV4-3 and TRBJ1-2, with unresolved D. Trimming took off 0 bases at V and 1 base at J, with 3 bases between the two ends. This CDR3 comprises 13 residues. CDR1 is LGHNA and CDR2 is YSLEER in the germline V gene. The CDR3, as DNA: TGCGCCAGCAGCCAAGACGGTAACTATGGCTACACCTTC. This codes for CASSQDGNYGYTF.

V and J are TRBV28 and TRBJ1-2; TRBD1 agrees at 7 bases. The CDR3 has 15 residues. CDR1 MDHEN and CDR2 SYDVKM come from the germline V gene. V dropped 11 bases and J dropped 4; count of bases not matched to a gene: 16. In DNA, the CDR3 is TGTGCCGGTGGGTCCCGGACAGGTGCCTTCTATGGCTACACCTTC. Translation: CAGGSRTGAFYGYTF.

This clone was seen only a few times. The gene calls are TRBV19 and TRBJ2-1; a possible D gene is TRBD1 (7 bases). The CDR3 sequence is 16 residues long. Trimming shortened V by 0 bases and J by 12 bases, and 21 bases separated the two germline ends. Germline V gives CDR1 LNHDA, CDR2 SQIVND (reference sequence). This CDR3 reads CASSIDPAGGSSGQFF. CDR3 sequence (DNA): TGTGCCAGTAGTATAGATCCGGCAGGGGGGTCTTCCGGGCAGTTCTTC. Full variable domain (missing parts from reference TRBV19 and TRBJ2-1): DGGITQSPKYLFRKEGQNVTLSCEQNLNHDAMYWYRQDPGQGLRLIYYSQIVNDFQKGDIAEGYSVSREKKESFPLTVTSAQKNPTAFYLCASSIDPAGGSSGQFFGPGTRLTVL.

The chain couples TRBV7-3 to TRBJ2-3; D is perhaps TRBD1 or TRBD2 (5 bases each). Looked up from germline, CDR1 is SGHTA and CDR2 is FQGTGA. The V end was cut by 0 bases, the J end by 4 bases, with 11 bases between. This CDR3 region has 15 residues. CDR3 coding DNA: TGTGCCAGCAGCTTAACGGGGGTTGGGTCAGATACGCAGTATTTT. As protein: CASSLTGVGSDTQYF.

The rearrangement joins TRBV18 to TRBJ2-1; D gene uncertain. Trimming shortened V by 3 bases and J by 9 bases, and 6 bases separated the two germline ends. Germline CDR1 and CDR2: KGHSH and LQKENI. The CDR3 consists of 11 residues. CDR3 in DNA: TGTGCCAGCTCACCCTTAGGTGAGCAGTTCTTC. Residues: CASSPLGEQFF.

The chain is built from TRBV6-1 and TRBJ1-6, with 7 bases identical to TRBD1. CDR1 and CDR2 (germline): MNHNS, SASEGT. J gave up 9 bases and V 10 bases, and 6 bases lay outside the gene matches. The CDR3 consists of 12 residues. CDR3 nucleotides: TGTGCCATCCAGGGGGACACTTCACCCCTCCACTTT. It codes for CAIQGDTSPLHF.

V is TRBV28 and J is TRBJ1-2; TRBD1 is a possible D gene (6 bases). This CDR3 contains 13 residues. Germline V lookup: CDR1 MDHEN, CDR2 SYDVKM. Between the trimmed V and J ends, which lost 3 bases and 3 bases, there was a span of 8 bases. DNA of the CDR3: TGTGCCAGCAGTTTGGACAGTTACTATGGCTACACCTTC. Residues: CASSLDSYYGYTF.

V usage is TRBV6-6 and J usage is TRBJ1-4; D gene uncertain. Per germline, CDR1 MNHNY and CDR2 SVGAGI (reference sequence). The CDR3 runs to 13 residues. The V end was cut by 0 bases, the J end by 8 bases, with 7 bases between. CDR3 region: CASSYSIGEKLFF. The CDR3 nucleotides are TGTGCCAGCAGTTACTCGATTGGAGAAAAACTGTTTTTT.

In nucleotides, the CDR3 is TGTGCCAGCAGTTGGAGCAGACAGGGGAACTATGGCTACACCTTC. It translates to CASSWSRQGNYGYTF. The rearrangement joins TRBV5-6 to TRBJ1-2; TRBD1 matches 8 bases. The CDR3 length is 15 residues. The V and J ends lost 5 bases and 2 bases, in that order; junction bases with no gene match: 8. Germline values: CDR1 SGHDT, CDR2 YYEEEE.

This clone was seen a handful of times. The CDR3 sequence is CASSVQGGDTQYF. Here the CDR3 DNA reads TGCGCCAGCAGCGTGCAGGGCGGAGATACGCAGTATTTT. This chain connects TRBV5-1 to TRBJ2-3; a possible D gene is TRBD1 (5 bases). This CDR3 contains 13 residues. The V end lost 4 bases, the J end lost 5 bases, and 11 bases lay between the germline ends. CDR1 is SGHRS, CDR2 YFSETQ, per germline.

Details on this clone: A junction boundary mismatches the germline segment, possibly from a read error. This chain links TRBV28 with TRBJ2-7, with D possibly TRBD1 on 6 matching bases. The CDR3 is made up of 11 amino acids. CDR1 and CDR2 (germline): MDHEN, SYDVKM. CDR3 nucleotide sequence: TGCGGCACAGGGTCGGCGTCCACCCCCCACTTC. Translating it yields CGTGSASTPHF.

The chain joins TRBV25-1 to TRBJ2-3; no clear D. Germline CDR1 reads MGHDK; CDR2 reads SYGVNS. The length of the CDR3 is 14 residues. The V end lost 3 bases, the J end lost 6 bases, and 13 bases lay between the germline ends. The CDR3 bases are TGTGCCAGCAGTGAGGGATCGGGCCAGGATACGCAGTATTTT. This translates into CASSEGSGQDTQYF.

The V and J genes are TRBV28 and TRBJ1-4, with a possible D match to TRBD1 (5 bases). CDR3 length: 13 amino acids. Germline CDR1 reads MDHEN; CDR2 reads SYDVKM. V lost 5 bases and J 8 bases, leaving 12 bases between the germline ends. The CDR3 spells CASSLGRGEKLFF. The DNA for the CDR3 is TGTGCCAGCAGTCTAGGACGGGGCGAAAAACTGTTTTTT.

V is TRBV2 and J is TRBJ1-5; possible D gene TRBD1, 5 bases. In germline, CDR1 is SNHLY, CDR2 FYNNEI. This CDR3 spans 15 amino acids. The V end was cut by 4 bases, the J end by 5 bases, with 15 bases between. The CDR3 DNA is TGTGCCAGCAGTGGCGGGGCGGGACTTTATCAGCCCCAGCATTTT. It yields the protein CASSGGAGLYQPQHF. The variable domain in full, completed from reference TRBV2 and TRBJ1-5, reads EPEVTQTPSHQVTQMGQEVILRCVPISNHLYFYWYRQILGQKVEFLVSFYNNEISEKSEIFDDQFSVERPDGSNFTLKIRSTKLEDSAMYFCASSGGAGLYQPQHFGDGTRLSIL.

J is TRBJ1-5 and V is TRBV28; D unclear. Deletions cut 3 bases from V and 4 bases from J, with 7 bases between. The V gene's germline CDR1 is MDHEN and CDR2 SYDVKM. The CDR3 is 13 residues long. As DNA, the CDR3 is TGTGCCAGCAGTTTGAACCAGAATCAGCCCCAGCATTTT. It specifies CASSLNQNQPQHF.

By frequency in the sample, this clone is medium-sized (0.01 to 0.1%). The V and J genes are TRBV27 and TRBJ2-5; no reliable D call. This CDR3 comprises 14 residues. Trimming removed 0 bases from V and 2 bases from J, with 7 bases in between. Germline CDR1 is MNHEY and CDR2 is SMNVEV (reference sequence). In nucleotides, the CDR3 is TGTGCCAGCAGTTTATCGTCCGTTCAAGAGACCCAGTACTTC. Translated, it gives CASSLSSVQETQYF.

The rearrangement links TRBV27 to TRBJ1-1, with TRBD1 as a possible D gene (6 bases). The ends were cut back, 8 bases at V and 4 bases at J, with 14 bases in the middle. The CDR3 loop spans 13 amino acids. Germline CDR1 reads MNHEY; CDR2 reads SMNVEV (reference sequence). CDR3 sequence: CASSLVGGTEAFF. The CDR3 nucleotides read TGTGCCAGCTCCCTTGTAGGGGGCACTGAAGCTTTCTTT.

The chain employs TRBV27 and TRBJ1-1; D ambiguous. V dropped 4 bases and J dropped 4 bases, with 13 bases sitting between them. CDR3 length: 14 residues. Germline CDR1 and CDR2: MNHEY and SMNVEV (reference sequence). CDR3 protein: CASSSPLESTEAFF. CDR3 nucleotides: TGTGCCAGCAGTTCCCCCCTTGAAAGCACTGAAGCTTTCTTT.

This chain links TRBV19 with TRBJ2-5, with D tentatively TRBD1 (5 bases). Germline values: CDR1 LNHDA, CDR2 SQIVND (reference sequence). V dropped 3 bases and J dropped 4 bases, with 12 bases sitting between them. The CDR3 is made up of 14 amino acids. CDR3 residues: CASSISRGLETQYF. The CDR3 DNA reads TGTGCCAGTAGTATCAGTAGGGGTTTAGAGACCCAGTACTTC.

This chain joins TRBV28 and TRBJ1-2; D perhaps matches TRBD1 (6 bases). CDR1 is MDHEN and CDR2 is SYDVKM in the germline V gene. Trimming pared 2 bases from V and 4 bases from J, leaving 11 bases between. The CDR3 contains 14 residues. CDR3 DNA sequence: TGTGCCAGCAGTTTAGCCGGACAGTCCTATGGCTACACCTTC. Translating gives CASSLAGQSYGYTF.

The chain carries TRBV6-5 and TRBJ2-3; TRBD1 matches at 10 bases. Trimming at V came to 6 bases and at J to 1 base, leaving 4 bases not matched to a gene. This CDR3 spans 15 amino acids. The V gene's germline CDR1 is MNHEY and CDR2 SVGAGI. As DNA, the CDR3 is TGTGCCAGCAGCCCCGGGACAGGGGGCACAGATACGCAGTATTTT. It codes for CASSPGTGGTDTQYF.

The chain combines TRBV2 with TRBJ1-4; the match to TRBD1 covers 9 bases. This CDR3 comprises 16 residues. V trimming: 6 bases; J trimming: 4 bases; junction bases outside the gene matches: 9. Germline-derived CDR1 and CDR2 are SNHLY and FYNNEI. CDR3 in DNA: TGTGCCAGCAGATCACACGGACAGGGGTTTAATGAAAAACTGTTTTTT. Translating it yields CASRSHGQGFNEKLFF.

The CDR3 region is CASSPSQGVNQPQHF. CDR3 coding DNA: TGTGCCAGCTCACCATCCCAGGGGGTAAATCAGCCCCAGCATTTT. This chain joins TRBV18 and TRBJ1-5; 7 nucleotides agree with TRBD1. With V trimmed by 2 bases and J by 4 bases, 5 bases remained unmatched. This CDR3 is 15 amino acids long. Germline assignment: CDR1 KGHSH and CDR2 LQKENI.

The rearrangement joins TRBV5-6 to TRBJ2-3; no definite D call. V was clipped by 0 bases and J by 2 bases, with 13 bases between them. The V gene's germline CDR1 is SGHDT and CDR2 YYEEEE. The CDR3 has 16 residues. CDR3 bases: TGTGCCAGCAGCTTGGGTCCTGCAGCCCACACAGATACGCAGTATTTT. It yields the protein CASSLGPAAHTDTQYF. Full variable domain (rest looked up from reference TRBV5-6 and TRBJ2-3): DAGVTQSPTHLIKTRGQQVTLRCSPKSGHDTVSWYQQALGQGPQFIFQYYEEEERQRGNFPDRFSGHQFPNYSSELNVNALLLGDSALYLCASSLGPAAHTDTQYFGPGTRLTVL.

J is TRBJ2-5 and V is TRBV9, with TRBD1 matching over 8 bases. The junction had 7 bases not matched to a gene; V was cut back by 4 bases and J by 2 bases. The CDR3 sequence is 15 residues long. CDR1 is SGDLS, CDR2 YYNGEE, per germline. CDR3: CASSPGQGFQETQYF. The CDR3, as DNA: TGTGCCAGCAGCCCCGGACAGGGATTTCAAGAGACCCAGTACTTC.

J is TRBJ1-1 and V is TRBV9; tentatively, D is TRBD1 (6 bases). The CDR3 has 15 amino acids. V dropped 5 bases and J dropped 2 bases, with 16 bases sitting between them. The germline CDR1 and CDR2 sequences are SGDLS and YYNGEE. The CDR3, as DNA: TGTGCCAGCAGTTCTTTGGACAGCTCAAACACTGAAGCTTTCTTT. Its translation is CASSSLDSSNTEAFF.